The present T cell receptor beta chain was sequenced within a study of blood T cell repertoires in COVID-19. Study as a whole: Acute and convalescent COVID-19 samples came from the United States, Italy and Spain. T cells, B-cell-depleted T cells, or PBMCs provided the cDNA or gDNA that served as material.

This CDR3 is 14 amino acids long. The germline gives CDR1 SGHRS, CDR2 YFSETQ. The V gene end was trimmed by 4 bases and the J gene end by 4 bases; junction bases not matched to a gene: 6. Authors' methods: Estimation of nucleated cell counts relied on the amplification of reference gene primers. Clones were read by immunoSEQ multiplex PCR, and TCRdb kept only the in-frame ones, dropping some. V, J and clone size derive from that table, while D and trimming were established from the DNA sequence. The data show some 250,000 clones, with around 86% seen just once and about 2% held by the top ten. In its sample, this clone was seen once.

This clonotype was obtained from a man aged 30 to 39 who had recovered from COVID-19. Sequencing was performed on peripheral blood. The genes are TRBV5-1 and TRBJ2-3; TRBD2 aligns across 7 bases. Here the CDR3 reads CASSTAGVADTQYF. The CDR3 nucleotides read TGCGCCAGCAGCACCGCGGGGGTGGCAGATACGCAGTATTTT.